The rows below give T cell receptor beta chains drawn from one sample of a study of control samples from healthy donors and cancer patients. Some clones are missing from TCRdb's copy, which holds only in-frame ones; the method was immunoSEQ multiplex PCR. The profile covers 95,000 to 130,000 clones, with around nine tenths appearing a single time and approximately 2.2% taken by the ten largest. Sample: blood. The source is a woman aged 70-85 years in good health. The CDR3 runs from the conserved cysteine through the conserved F or W. D genes are given only for firm matches. Clone sizes are given selectively: once, few, many, or a class where the clone is expanded.

abundance,d_gene,v_gene,j_gene,CDR3nt,CDR3aa
NA,NA,TRBV13,TRBJ2-7,TGTGCCAGCAGACTGATTGCCGGACACGAGCAGTACTTC,CASRLIAGHEQYF
NA,NA,TRBV14,TRBJ2-7,TGTGCCAGCAGCCAAGAAGACCGGGGTCCAGGCTACGAGCAGTACTTC,CASSQEDRGPGYEQYF
NA,TRBD2,TRBV5-1,TRBJ2-7,TGCGCCAGCAGCTTGGAGGGACTAGCGGGCACCTACGAGCAGTACTTC,CASSLEGLAGTYEQYF
NA,TRBD1,TRBV4-1,TRBJ1-2,TGCGCCAGCAGCCAAGGGGGACAGGGCCCGAGGGGCTATGGCTACACCTTC,CASSQGGQGPRGYGYTF
NA,NA,TRBV3-1/TRBV3-2,TRBJ1-2,TGTGCCAGCAGCCAAGGGACCCGGGCGGGTGGCTACACCTTC,CASSQGTRAGGYTF
NA,NA,TRBV6-5,TRBJ1-6,TGTGCCAGCAGTATCCAGGGTGGTCATTCACCCCTCCACTTT,CASSIQGGHSPLHF
NA,NA,TRBV4-3,TRBJ2-1,TGCGCCAGCAGCCAAGATCTCAGACTAGGCTACAATGAGCAGTTCTTC,CASSQDLRLGYNEQFF
NA,TRBD2,TRBV3-1/TRBV3-2,TRBJ2-2,TGTGCCAGCAGCCGACTAGCGGGGGGGCGGCCCGGGGAGCTGTTTTTT,CASSRLAGGRPGELFF
few,NA,TRBV9,TRBJ2-2,TGTGCCAGCAGCGCCACGGTGACCGGGGAGCTGTTTTTT,CASSATVTGELFF
NA,NA,TRBV28,TRBJ1-2,TGTGCCAGCAGTTCTGGGGGATCCAACTATGGCTACACCTTC,CASSSGGSNYGYTF
NA,NA,TRBV5-6,TRBJ2-6,TGTGCCAGCAGCTCGTTACCCCAGGCTGGGGCCAACGTCCTGACTTTC,CASSSLPQAGANVLTF
NA,NA,TRBV20-1,TRBJ2-7,TGCAGTGCTAGTGGGACAGCGGGGGAGCAGTACTTC,CSASGTAGEQYF
NA,NA,TRBV7-3,TRBJ2-3,TGTGCCAGCAGCTTAATGGCAGGGGGCACAGATACGCAGTATTTT,CASSLMAGGTDTQYF
NA,NA,TRBV7-9,TRBJ1-1,TGTGCCAGCAGCTTAGGACAGGAAGCTTTCTTT,CASSLGQEAFF
NA,NA,TRBV3-1/TRBV3-2,TRBJ1-1,TGTGCCAGCAGCCAAGGTCGGGGGAACACTGAAGCTTTCTTT,CASSQGRGNTEAFF
NA,NA,TRBV19,TRBJ2-1,TGTGCCAGTAGTATCCTAGGTGGAAATGAGCAGTTCTTC,CASSILGGNEQFF
NA,NA,TRBV5-6,TRBJ1-2,TGTGCCAGCAGCTGGGGCGCGGAGAGCTATGGCTACACCTTC,CASSWGAESYGYTF
once,NA,TRBV27,TRBJ2-7,TGTGCCAGCAGTTCACCAATATCCTACGAGCAGTACTTC,CASSSPISYEQYF
NA,NA,TRBV7-3,TRBJ1-1,TGTGCCAGCAGCCCCCCTAGTGCTGAAGCTTTCTTT,CASSPPSAEAFF
NA,NA,TRBV18,TRBJ2-7,TGTGCCAGCTCACCATCGGTGGTCGGCGAGCAGTACTTC,CASSPSVVGEQYF
NA,TRBD2,TRBV5-6,TRBJ2-7,TGTGCCAGCAGCTTGGGGGGCGGGGGGGCCGGCGAGCAGTACTTC,CASSLGGGGAGEQYF
NA,NA,TRBV5-1,TRBJ1-1,TGCGCCAGCAGCTTGTTAGGGACGAGAGGCACTGAAGCTTTCTTT,CASSLLGTRGTEAFF
NA,NA,TRBV6-2/TRBV6-3,TRBJ1-2,TGTGCCAGCAGTTCCTGGACTTTAGGCTATGGCTACACCTTC,CASSSWTLGYGYTF
once,NA,TRBV5-6,TRBJ1-2,TGTGCCAGCAGCCTCGGCGGGGTTGGCTACACCTTC,CASSLGGVGYTF
NA,NA,TRBV29-1,TRBJ1-4,TGCAGCGTAGGGGAATCTGATGAAAAACTGTTTTTT,CSVGESDEKLFF
NA,TRBD1,TRBV6-5,TRBJ1-2,TGTGCCAGCAGCTCCCGGACAGGGGGCTTAGGCTACACCTTC,CASSSRTGGLGYTF
NA,NA,TRBV7-2,TRBJ2-5,TGTGCCAGCAGCTTAGGGGGCAGGGCAAGGGAGACCCAGTACTTC,CASSLGGRARETQYF
NA,NA,TRBV5-4,TRBJ2-2,TGTGCCAGTACGATTCAGTCGAACACCGGGGAGCTGTTTTTT,CASTIQSNTGELFF
NA,TRBD2,TRBV3-1/TRBV3-2,TRBJ2-3,TGTGCCAGCAGCCAAGGGGGAGGGACCCCCGAGTATTTT,CASSQGGGTPEYF
NA,TRBD1,TRBV5-1,TRBJ2-4,TGCGCCAGCAGCTCGCCGGACAGGGGGTCATACATTCAGTACTTC,CASSSPDRGSYIQYF
once,NA,TRBV5-4,TRBJ1-1,TGTGCCAGCAGCGAAAGCGAGTACACTGAAGCTTTCTTT,CASSESEYTEAFF
once,TRBD1,TRBV20-1,TRBJ2-5,TGCAGTGCTAGTTCAGGGGGCCGAGAGACCCAGTACTTC,CSASSGGRETQYF
NA,NA,TRBV18,TRBJ1-1,TGTGCCAGCTCACCAACAGGGAGCACTGAAGCTTTCTTT,CASSPTGSTEAFF
NA,NA,TRBV9,TRBJ2-3,TGTGCCAGCAGCGTAGCTCCGGGGATTGAGGATACGCAGTATTTT,CASSVAPGIEDTQYF
NA,NA,TRBV5-6,TRBJ2-7,TGTGCCAGCAGCTTGGAATCCTACGAGCAGTACTTC,CASSLESYEQYF
NA,NA,TRBV4-1,TRBJ1-1,TGCGCCAGCCGGATTGGGACGGTGAACACTGAAGCTTTCTTT,CASRIGTVNTEAFF
NA,NA,TRBV9,TRBJ2-1,TGTGCCAGCAGCCAAGGACACGGAATATACAATGAGCAGTTCTTC,CASSQGHGIYNEQFF
NA,NA,TRBV7-3,TRBJ2-7,TGTGCCAGCAGCCCCCGAGGGGGGATCGTATACGAGCAGTACTTC,CASSPRGGIVYEQYF
NA,NA,TRBV12-3/TRBV12-4,TRBJ2-7,TGTGCCAGCAGTGCTGAGGGAGGCGAGCAGTACTTC,CASSAEGGEQYF
NA,NA,TRBV6-2/TRBV6-3,TRBJ2-5,TGTGCCAGCAGTTATCAAGGCTCAAGAGTAGGGACCCAGTACTTC,CASSYQGSRVGTQYF
NA,NA,TRBV6-6,TRBJ1-2,TGTGCCAGCAGTGGGACACAGGATGGCTACACCTTC,CASSGTQDGYTF
NA,NA,TRBV3-1/TRBV3-2,TRBJ2-7,TGTGCCAGCAGCCAAGGCAGGGGCTGGTACGAGCAGTACTTC,CASSQGRGWYEQYF
once,TRBD2,TRBV7-2,TRBJ2-7,TGTGCCAGCAGCTCGGACCCTAGCGGCTACGAGCAGTACTTC,CASSSDPSGYEQYF
NA,TRBD2,TRBV5-1,TRBJ2-2,TGCGCCAGCAGCTTGAATTACGGGAGGGCGACCGGGGAGCTGTTTTTT,CASSLNYGRATGELFF
NA,NA,TRBV5-1,TRBJ2-3,TGCGCCAGCAGCTTGGGTGGCGGGCCAGATACGCAGTATTTT,CASSLGGGPDTQYF
NA,TRBD1,TRBV4-1,TRBJ2-4,TGCGCCAGCAGCCAAGACGGGGACAGGGGCGAACAAAACATTCAGTACTTC,CASSQDGDRGEQNIQYF
NA,NA,TRBV3-1/TRBV3-2,TRBJ1-2,TGTGCCAGCAGCCAAAAGAGGGAGTATGGCTACACCTTC,CASSQKREYGYTF
NA,TRBD1,TRBV11-2,TRBJ1-2,TGTGCCAGCAGCTCAGCCGGGACAGGGGTTGCGAACTATGGCTACACCTTC,CASSSAGTGVANYGYTF
NA,NA,TRBV11-2,TRBJ1-1,TGTGCCAGCAGCCCCGGACCGATGAACACTGAAGCTTTCTTT,CASSPGPMNTEAFF
NA,NA,TRBV6-5,TRBJ1-5,TGTGCCAGCAGCCAGCAGGGGAATGGCAATCAGCCCCAGCATTTT,CASSQQGNGNQPQHF
NA,TRBD2,TRBV9,TRBJ2-1,TGTGCCAGCAGCGTAGAAATGGGAGCGGGGGTAGTTCAGTTCTTC,CASSVEMGAGVVQFF